This entry features one T cell receptor (beta chain) sequence. It lacks a known antigen. Qualities for individual bases were not recorded, and no much larger clone is one base off. These data originate in a study of blood T cell repertoires in COVID-19 (TCRdb year 2020). For context, the study as a whole: The collaborator samples originated in the United States, Italy and Spain and spanned the acute and convalescent phases of COVID-19. The prospective study material was composed of cDNA or gDNA derived from T cells, B-cell-depleted T cells, or PBMCs. Subjects who had been exposed to COVID-19, were actively infected with it, or had recovered from it provided the deeply sampled blood TCRbeta repertoires that made up the dataset. The repertoires were released in a freely available public database meant as a resource for research on the immune response to SARS-CoV-2. The samples were drawn from two sources: the first 160 participants of the ongoing ImmuneRACE study, and 950 to 1,500 subjects contributed by 6 global collaborators. Nearly every sample came with metadata listing a de-identified subject ID, COVID-19 status, age in years and sex. Where HLA class I and class II types were available, the types were taken from metadata supplied by the sample provider, not from assay-based typing. General conclusions and limits of the study: The quantity of clinical and demographic metadata differed by source and by participant and was supplied without curation.

The junction shows trimming of 3 bases on V and 7 bases on J, and the gene matches do not reach 3 bases of it. Including the terminal cysteine and phenylalanine, the CDR3 comprises 13 residues. Just the 39-base CDR3 DNA is kept, in frame starting at base 1. According to the germline V gene, CDR1 reads MGHRA and CDR2 reads YSYEKL. TCRbeta CDR3 regions were amplified from genomic DNA using the immunoSEQ Assay, a bias-controlled multiplex PCR. As for how the authors treated the data: The number of nucleated cells in each sample was estimated from the amplification of reference gene primers within the assay. Sequence reads were collapsed and filtered to measure the absolute abundance of every unique TCRbeta CDR3 rearrangement. For each sample, productive Simpson clonality was calculated as the square root of Simpson's diversity index across productive rearrangements. Entries here come from immuneACCESS through TCRdb and include only in-frame sequences with V and J called. Some clones fail to appear in such tables; in the studies checked, an unresolved V gene covers under half of the shortfall, and the cause of the remainder is unknown. V, J and clone size were drawn from that table, and D and trimming were deduced from the DNA. Present in this sample are 280,000 or so clones, approximately 85% of which were seen just once. The top ten hold over 8% of the sample.

Collaborating institutions collected whole blood in K2EDTA tubes following their own protocols. Collaborator samples were shipped for TCRbeta analysis as frozen whole blood, isolated PBMCs, or DNA extracted from either sample type. The chain links TRBV4-1 with TRBJ2-1; TRBD1 fits 7 bases in the junction. The source material was peripheral blood. This clonotype was sampled from a man younger than 35 with active or convalescent COVID-19. The CDR3 sequence is CASSQRQGNEQFF. The nucleotides are TGCGCCAGCAGCCAGCGACAGGGAAATGAGCAGTTCTTC.